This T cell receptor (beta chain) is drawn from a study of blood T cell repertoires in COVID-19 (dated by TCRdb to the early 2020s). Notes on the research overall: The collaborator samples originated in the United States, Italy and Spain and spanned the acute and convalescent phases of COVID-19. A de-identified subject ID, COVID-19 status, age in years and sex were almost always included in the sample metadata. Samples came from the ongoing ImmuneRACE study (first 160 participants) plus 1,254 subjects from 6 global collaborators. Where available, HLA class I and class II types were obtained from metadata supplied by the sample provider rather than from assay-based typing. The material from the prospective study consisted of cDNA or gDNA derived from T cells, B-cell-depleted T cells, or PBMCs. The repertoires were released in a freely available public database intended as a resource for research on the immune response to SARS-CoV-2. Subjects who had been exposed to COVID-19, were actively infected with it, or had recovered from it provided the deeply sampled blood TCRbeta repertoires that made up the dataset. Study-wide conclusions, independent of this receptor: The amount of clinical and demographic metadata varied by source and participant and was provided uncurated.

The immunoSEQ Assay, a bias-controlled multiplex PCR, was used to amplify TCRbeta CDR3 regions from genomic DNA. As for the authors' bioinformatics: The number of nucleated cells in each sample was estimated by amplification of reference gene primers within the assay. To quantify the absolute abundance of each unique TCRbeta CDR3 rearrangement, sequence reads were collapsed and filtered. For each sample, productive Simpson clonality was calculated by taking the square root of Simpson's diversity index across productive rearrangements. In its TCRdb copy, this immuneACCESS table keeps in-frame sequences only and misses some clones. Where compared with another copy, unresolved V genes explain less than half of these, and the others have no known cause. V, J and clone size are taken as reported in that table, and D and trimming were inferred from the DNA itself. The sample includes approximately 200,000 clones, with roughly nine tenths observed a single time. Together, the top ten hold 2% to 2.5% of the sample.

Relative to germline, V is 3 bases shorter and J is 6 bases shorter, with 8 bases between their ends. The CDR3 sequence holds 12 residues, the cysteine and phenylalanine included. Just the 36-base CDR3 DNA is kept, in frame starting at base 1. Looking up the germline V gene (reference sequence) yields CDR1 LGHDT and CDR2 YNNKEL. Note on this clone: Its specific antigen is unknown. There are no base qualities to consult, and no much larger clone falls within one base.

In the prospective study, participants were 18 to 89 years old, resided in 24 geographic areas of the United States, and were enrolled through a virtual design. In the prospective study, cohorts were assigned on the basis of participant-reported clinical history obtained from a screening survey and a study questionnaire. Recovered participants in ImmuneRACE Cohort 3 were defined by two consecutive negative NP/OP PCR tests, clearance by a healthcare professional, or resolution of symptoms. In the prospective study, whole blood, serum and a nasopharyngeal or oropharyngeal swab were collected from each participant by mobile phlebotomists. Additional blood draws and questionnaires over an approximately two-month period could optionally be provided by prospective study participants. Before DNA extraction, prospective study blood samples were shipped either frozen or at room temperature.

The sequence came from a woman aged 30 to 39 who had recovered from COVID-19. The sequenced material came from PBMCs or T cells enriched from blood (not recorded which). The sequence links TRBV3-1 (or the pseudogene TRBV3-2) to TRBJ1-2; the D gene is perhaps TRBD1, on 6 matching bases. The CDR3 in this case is CASSQGANGYTF. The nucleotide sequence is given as TGTGCCAGCAGCCAGGGGGCCAATGGCTACACCTTC.